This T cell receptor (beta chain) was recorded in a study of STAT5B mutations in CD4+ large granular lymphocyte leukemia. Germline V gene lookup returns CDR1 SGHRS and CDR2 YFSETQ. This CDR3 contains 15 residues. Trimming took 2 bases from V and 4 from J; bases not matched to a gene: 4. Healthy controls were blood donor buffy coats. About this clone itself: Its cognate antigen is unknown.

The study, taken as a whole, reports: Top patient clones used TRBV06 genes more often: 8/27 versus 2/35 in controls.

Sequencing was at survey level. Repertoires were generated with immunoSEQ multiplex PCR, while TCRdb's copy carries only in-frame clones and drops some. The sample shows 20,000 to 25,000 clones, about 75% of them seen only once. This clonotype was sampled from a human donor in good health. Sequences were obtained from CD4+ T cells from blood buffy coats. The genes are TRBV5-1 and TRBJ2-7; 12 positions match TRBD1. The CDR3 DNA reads TGCGCCAGCAGCTTCACGGGACAGGGGGCTTACGAGCAGTACTTC. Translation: CASSFTGQGAYEQYF.